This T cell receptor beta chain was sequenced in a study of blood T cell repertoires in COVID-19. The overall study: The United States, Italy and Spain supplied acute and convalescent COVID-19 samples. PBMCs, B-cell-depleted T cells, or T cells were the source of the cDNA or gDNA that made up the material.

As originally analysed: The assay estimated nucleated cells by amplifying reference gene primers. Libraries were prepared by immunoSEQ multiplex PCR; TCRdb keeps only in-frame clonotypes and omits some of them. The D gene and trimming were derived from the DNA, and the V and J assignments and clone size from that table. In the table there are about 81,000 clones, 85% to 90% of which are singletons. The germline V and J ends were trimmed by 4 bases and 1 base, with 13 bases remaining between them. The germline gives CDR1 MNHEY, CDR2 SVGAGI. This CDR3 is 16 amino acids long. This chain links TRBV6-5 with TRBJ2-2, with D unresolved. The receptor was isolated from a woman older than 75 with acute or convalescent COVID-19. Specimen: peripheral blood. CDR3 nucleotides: TGTGCCAGCAGTTCCCCCTCTGGAGTGAACACCGGGGAGCTGTTTTTT. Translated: CASSSPSGVNTGELFF.